This T cell receptor (beta chain) stems from a study of OX40 agonist ivuxolimab in advanced cancers. Turning to the study itself: In this cohort, patients received ivuxolimab, an agonistic anti-OX40 (CD134) antibody.

J gave up 6 bases and V 0 bases, and 4 bases lay outside the gene matches. Germline V CDR1 and CDR2: MDHEN, SYDVKM. The CDR3 runs 14 residues. Sequenced by immunoSEQ multiplex PCR; TCRdb stores in-frame clones only, minus some. The sample carries under 85,000 clones, roughly nine tenths recorded once. Only a few counts were recorded for this clone. The genes are TRBV28 and TRBJ2-7, with 8 bases fitting TRBD1. This receptor was identified in an adult with an advanced solid tumor such as melanoma, head and neck, liver or kidney cancer. The specimen comprised CD4+ or CD8+ T cells sorted from blood, sampled in a trial of the OX40 agonist ivuxolimab. CDR3 coding DNA: TGTGCCAGCAGTTTATGGCAGGGGGCGGGCGAGCAGTACTTC. Translating gives CASSLWQGAGEQYF.